The 24 T cell receptor beta chains below come from one sample, sequenced in a study of blood T cell repertoires in COVID-19. Sequencing was performed with immunoSEQ multiplex PCR; in TCRdb, only in-frame clones are kept and a portion is missing. The data show over 200,000 clones, with about 88% seen just once and 1.9% held by the top ten. Sequenced: peripheral blood. These receptors originate from a man in his forties with active or convalescent COVID-19.

This chain connects TRBV5-6 to TRBJ2-1; D unclear. Looked up from germline, CDR1 is SGHDT and CDR2 is YYEEEE. The CDR3 is 15 residues long. V was pared by 2 bases and J by 6 bases, with 15 bases between. For the CDR3, the DNA is TGTGCCAGCAGCTTTTGGCCTTCCCCACCCAATGAGCAGTTCTTC. This codes for CASSFWPSPPNEQFF.

The V and J genes are TRBV27 and TRBJ2-2, with D possibly TRBD2 on 6 matching bases. Germline V lookup: CDR1 MNHEY, CDR2 SMNVEV (reference sequence). This CDR3 has 11 residues. V was shortened by 11 bases and J by 8 bases, with 12 bases between the two germline ends. The CDR3 sequence is CAGGGEGELFF. The CDR3 DNA sequence: TGTGCCGGCGGCGGGGAGGGGGAGCTGTTTTTT.

The V call is TRBV11-2, the J call TRBJ2-5; D may be TRBD2 (6 bases). Deletions cut 5 bases from V and 5 bases from J, with 21 bases between. Germline V gives CDR1 SGHAT, CDR2 FQNNGV. CDR3 length: 16 residues. The CDR3 DNA reads as TGTGCCAGCAGCGATCGGGCGAGCGGAGGGTGGGAGACCCAGTACTTC. Its protein is CASSDRASGGWETQYF.

The rearrangement uses TRBV2 and TRBJ2-7, with a weak D call TRBD1 (5 bases). CDR1 is SNHLY, CDR2 FYNNEI, per germline. V lost 6 bases and J lost 2, with 14 bases in between. The CDR3 consists of 14 residues. CDR3 in amino acids: CASSGQMITYEQYF. The DNA for the CDR3 is TGTGCCAGCAGCGGACAAATGATCACCTACGAGCAGTACTTC.

The J gene is TRBJ2-7, the V gene TRBV12-3 or TRBV12-4; 7 positions agree with TRBD1. Trimming removed 8 bases from V and 6 bases from J; junction bases left unmatched: 10. CDR3 length: 13 residues. CDR3 sequence reads: CASRTGTSPEQYF. In nucleotides, the CDR3 is TGTGCCAGCCGGACAGGCACCTCTCCCGAGCAGTACTTC.

This chain connects TRBV27 to TRBJ2-2; TRBD1 aligns across 12 bases. This CDR3 has 16 residues. Germline V gives CDR1 MNHEY, CDR2 SMNVEV (reference sequence). The V segment lost 6 bases and the J segment 7 bases; nucleotides outside the gene matches: 9. As DNA, the CDR3 is TGTGCCAGCAGGCCCGGGACAGGGGGCTTGGTCGGGGAGCTGTTTTTT. Translating gives CASRPGTGGLVGELFF.

This chain links TRBV4-2 with TRBJ1-2; D is possibly TRBD1 (5 bases). Deletions cut 4 bases from V and 2 bases from J, with 17 bases between. This CDR3 has 16 amino acids. Germline CDR1 reads LGHNA; CDR2 reads YNFKEQ. For the CDR3, the DNA is TGTGCCAGCAGCCGAGACTTGGATCGGGGGAACTATGGCTACACCTTC. Translating gives CASSRDLDRGNYGYTF.

This clone was seen only a few times. The chain carries TRBV7-9 and TRBJ1-2; 7 bases are shared with TRBD1. The germline V gene encodes CDR1 SEHNR and CDR2 FQNEAQ (reference sequence). The junction had 6 bases not matched to a gene; V was cut back by 1 base and J by 7 bases. This CDR3 contains 14 residues. The chain's CDR3 is CASSLGQGQSGYTF. Here the CDR3 DNA reads TGTGCCAGCAGCTTAGGACAGGGACAAAGTGGCTACACCTTC.

This clone was counted between two and nine times. This chain connects TRBV7-9 to TRBJ1-4; TRBD1 matches at 7 bases. CDR1 and CDR2 (germline): SEHNR, FQNEAQ (reference sequence). The J segment lost 8 bases and the V segment lost 5 bases, leaving 11 bases of the junction unmatched. The CDR3 spans 15 residues. CDR3 coding DNA: TGTGCCAGCAGCCTCCGACAGGGAGAGGTGGAAAAACTGTTTTTT. It codes for CASSLRQGEVEKLFF. Filled out from reference TRBV7-9 and TRBJ1-4, the complete variable domain reads DTGVSQNPRHKITKRGQNVTFRCDPISEHNRLYWYRQTLGQGPEFLTYFQNEAQLEKSRLLSDRFSAERPKGSFSTLEIQRTEQGDSAMYLCASSLRQGEVEKLFFGSGTQLSVL.

The V gene is TRBV28, the J gene TRBJ1-2, with TRBD1 matching 11 bases. This CDR3 spans 15 amino acids. V shed 6 bases and J 8 bases; nucleotides not matched to a gene: 11. Germline V gene sequence: CDR1 MDHEN, CDR2 SYDVKM. In DNA, the CDR3 is TGTGCCAGCAGGAAGTCCGGGACAGGGGGAGAAGGCTACACCTTC. It translates to CASRKSGTGGEGYTF.

The rearrangement joins TRBV6-1 to TRBJ2-3, with 10 bases matching TRBD1. The CDR3 is 16 residues long. With 2 bases clipped from V and 10 bases from J, the junction kept 12 bases outside the gene matches. Per the germline V gene, CDR1 is MNHNS and CDR2 is SASEGT. CDR3 DNA: TGTGCCAGCAGTGAAAGTTGGGGACAGGGGTTGAGGGCGCAGTATTTT. This encodes CASSESWGQGLRAQYF.

This chain uses TRBV7-9 with TRBJ2-7, with 10 positions matching TRBD2. Germline V gene data show CDR1 as SEHNR and CDR2 as FQNEAQ (reference sequence). With V trimmed by 5 bases and J by 3 bases, 13 bases remained unmatched. The CDR3 runs to 17 residues. For the CDR3, the DNA is TGTGCCAGCAGCACCCTAGCGGGAGTGTCCTTTGTCTACGAGCAGTACTTC. Translated, it gives CASSTLAGVSFVYEQYF.

The rearrangement links TRBV14 to TRBJ1-2; a weak D match, TRBD1 (5 bases). CDR3 size: 16 residues. CDR1 is SGHDN and CDR2 is FVKESK in the germline V gene. V lost 3 bases and J lost 4, with 18 bases in between. This CDR3 reads CASSQGGRRYPYGYTF. The DNA for the CDR3 is TGTGCCAGCAGCCAGGGGGGACGGAGATACCCCTATGGCTACACCTTC.

This chain joins TRBV29-1 and TRBJ2-3, with TRBD1 matching 7 bases. The CDR3 runs to 13 residues. Germline-derived CDR1 and CDR2 are SQVTM and ANQGSEA. J lost 3 bases, V lost 6 bases, and 6 bases had no gene match. CDR3 in amino acids: CSVADRVTDTQYF. The DNA for the CDR3 is TGCAGCGTCGCCGACAGGGTTACAGATACGCAGTATTTT.

The chain has TRBV6-4 and TRBJ2-7, with TRBD2 matching 8 bases. Trimming took 3 bases from V and 0 from J; bases not matched to a gene: 13. This CDR3 has 18 amino acids. Germline V gives CDR1 MRHNA, CDR2 SNTAGT. Written as DNA, the CDR3 is TGTGCCAGCAGTGATCCCCCGCTAGCGGGCTTGCCCTCCTACGAGCAGTACTTC. The encoded protein is CASSDPPLAGLPSYEQYF.

V usage is TRBV28 and J usage is TRBJ2-3, with 8 bases aligning to TRBD1. Germline assignment: CDR1 MDHEN and CDR2 SYDVKM. The CDR3 contains 15 residues. After removal of 2 bases from V and 2 bases from J, the junction contained 3 bases not matched to a gene. CDR3 in amino acids: CASSLAGQVTDTQYF. The CDR3 DNA follows: TGTGCCAGCAGTTTAGCGGGACAGGTCACAGATACGCAGTATTTT.

The chain joins TRBV19 to TRBJ1-5; possible D gene TRBD1, 5 bases. The V end lost 6 bases, the J end lost 1 base, and 13 bases lay between the germline ends. CDR1 is LNHDA, CDR2 SQIVND, per germline (reference sequence). The CDR3 runs to 15 residues. The DNA for the CDR3 is TGTGCCAGTAGGCGGGGCCCGCTAAGCAATCAGCCCCAGCATTTT. Amino acid sequence: CASRRGPLSNQPQHF.

This sequence joins TRBV6-6 and TRBJ1-5; 8 bases map to TRBD1. V shed 5 bases and J 3 bases; nucleotides not matched to a gene: 12. The germline gives CDR1 MNHNY, CDR2 SVGAGI (reference sequence). This CDR3 is built from 17 residues. This CDR3 reads CASSPGQGRGHNQPQHF. CDR3 in DNA: TGTGCCAGCAGTCCTGGACAGGGAAGGGGTCACAATCAGCCCCAGCATTTT.

As regards this clone: The same CDR3 also results from other DNA sequences found in this sample. The rearrangement uses TRBV6-5 and TRBJ2-7, with TRBD1 matching 9 bases. CDR1 is MNHEY and CDR2 is SVGAGI in the germline V gene. CDR3 length equals 14 residues. V shed 4 bases, J shed 4 bases, and the junction held 5 bases outside the gene matches. CDR3 sequence reads: CASSSPGQGYEQYF. The CDR3 bases are TGTGCCAGCAGTTCCCCGGGACAGGGTTACGAGCAGTACTTC.

The chain links TRBV3-1 (or the pseudogene TRBV3-2) to TRBJ1-3; 10 bases agree with TRBD1. Germline V CDR1 and CDR2: LGHDT, YNNKEL (reference sequence). J was trimmed by 3 bases and V by 7 bases; bases with no gene match: 6. The CDR3 spans 15 residues. Written as DNA, the CDR3 is TGTGCCAGCAAAAGGGACAGGGGAGTTGGAAACACCATATATTTT. Translation: CASKRDRGVGNTIYF.

The table lists this clone with a few counts. This chain uses TRBV3-1 (or the pseudogene TRBV3-2) with TRBJ2-1; TRBD2 matches 8 bases. Germline-derived CDR1 and CDR2 are LGHDT and YNNKEL (reference sequence). The CDR3 runs to 12 residues. V was pared by 8 bases and J by 5 bases, with 2 bases of the junction left unmatched. CDR3: CASRSGNNEQFF. CDR3 nucleotides: TGTGCCAGCCGTAGCGGGAACAATGAGCAGTTCTTC.

The rearrangement joins TRBV18 to TRBJ1-1; TRBD1 might be the D (6 bases). In germline, CDR1 is KGHSH, CDR2 LQKENI. V lost 2 bases and J 1 base, leaving 8 bases between the germline ends. CDR3 length: 14 residues. The CDR3 here is CASSPAGANTEAFF. The CDR3 region has the DNA TGTGCCAGCTCACCAGCAGGGGCGAACACTGAAGCTTTCTTT.

This rearrangement joins TRBV10-3 to TRBJ1-1, with a possible D match to TRBD1 (6 bases). Germline assignment: CDR1 ENHRY and CDR2 SYGVKD. Trimming removed 0 bases at V and 5 bases at J, with 7 bases between. The CDR3 covers 13 residues. The CDR3 loop is CAISESQGTEAFF. As DNA, the CDR3 is TGTGCCATCAGTGAGTCTCAGGGGACTGAAGCTTTCTTT.

The chain combines TRBV29-1 with TRBJ2-7, with D maybe TRBD2 (6 bases). CDR1 SQVTM and CDR2 ANQGSEA come from the germline V gene. CDR3 size: 14 residues. V shed 4 bases and J shed 0 bases, with 13 bases lying between them. CDR3 coding DNA: TGCAGCGTTGCGCGGGACGGGGACTCCTACGAGCAGTACTTC. Its protein is CSVARDGDSYEQYF.